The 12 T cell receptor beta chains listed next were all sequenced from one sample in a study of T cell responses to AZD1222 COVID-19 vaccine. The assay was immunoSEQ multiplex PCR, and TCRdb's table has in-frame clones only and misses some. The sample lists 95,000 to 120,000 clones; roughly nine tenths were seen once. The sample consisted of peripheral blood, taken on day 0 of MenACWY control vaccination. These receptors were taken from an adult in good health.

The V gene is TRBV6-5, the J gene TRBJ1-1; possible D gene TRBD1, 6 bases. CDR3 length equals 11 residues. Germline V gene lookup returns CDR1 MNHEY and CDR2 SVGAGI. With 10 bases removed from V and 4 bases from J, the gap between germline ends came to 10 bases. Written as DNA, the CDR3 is TGTGCCACGGGGGGGGCCACTGAAGCTTTCTTT. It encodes CATGGATEAFF.

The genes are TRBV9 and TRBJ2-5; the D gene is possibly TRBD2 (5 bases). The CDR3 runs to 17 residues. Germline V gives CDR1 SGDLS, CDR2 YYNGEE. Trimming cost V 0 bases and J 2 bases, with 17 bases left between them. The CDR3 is CASSVGFLDLQQETQYF. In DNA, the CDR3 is TGTGCCAGCAGCGTAGGGTTCTTGGACTTACAACAAGAGACCCAGTACTTC.

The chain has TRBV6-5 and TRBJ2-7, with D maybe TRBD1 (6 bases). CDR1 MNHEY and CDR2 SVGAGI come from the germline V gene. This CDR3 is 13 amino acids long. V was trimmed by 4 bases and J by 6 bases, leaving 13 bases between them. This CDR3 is CASSSTGPGEQYF. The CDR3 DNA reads TGTGCCAGCAGTTCAACAGGGCCTGGCGAGCAGTACTTC.

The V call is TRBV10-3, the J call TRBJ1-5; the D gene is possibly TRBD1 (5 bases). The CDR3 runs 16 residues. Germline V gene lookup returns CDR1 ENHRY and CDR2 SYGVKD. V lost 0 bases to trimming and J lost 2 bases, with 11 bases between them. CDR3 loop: CAISESTGPGNQPQHF. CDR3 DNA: TGTGCCATCAGTGAGTCGACGGGGCCGGGCAATCAGCCCCAGCATTTT.

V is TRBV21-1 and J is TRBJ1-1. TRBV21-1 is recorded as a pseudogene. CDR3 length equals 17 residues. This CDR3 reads CASSKKVSGPMNTEAFF. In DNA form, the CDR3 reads TGTGCCAGCAGCAAAAAAGTCTCCGGGCCCATGAACACTGAAGCTTTCTTT.

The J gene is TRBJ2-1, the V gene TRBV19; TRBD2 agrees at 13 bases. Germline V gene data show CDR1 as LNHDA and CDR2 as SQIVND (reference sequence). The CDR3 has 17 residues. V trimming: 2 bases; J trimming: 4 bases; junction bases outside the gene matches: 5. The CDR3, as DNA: TGTGCCAGTAGTATACTCACTAGCGGGGGGGGTTACAATGAGCAGTTCTTC. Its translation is CASSILTSGGGYNEQFF.

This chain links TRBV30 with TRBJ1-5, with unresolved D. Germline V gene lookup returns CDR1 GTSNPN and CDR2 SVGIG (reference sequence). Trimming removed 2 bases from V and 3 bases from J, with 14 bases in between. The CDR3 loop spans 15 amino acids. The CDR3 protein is CAWSFPGGVNQPQHF. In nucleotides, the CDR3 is TGTGCCTGGAGTTTCCCGGGAGGCGTCAATCAGCCCCAGCATTTT.

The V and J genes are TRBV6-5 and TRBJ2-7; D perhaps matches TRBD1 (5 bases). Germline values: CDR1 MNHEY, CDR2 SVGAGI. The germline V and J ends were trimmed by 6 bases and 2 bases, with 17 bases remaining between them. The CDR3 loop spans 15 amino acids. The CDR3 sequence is CASSPSQTGPYEQYF. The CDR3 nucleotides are TGTGCCAGCAGCCCCAGCCAAACAGGCCCCTACGAGCAGTACTTC.

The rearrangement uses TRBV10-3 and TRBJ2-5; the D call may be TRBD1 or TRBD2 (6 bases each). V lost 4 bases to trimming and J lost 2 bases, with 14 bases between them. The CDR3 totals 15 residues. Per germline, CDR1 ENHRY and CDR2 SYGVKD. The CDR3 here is CAISGVGGDQETQYF. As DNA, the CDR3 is TGTGCCATCAGTGGGGTCGGGGGCGATCAAGAGACCCAGTACTTC.

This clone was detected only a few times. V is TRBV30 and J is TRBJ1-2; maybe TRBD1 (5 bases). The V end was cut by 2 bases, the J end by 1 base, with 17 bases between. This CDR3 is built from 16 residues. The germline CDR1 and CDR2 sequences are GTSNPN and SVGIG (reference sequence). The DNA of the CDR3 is TGTGCCTGGAGTCGCCCCCGGACACCAGTTAACTATGGCTACACCTTC. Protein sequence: CAWSRPRTPVNYGYTF.

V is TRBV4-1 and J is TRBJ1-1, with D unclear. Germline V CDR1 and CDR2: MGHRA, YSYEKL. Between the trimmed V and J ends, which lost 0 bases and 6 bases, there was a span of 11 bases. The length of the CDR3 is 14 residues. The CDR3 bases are TGCGCCAGCAGCCAAGATATGGTAAAGGCTGAAGCTTTCTTT. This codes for CASSQDMVKAEAFF.

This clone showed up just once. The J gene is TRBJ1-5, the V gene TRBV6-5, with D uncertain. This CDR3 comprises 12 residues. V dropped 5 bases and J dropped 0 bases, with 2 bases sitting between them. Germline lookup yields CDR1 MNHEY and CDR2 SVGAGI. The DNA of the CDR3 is TGTGCCAGCAGTACTAGCAATCAGCCCCAGCATTTT. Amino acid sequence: CASSTSNQPQHF.